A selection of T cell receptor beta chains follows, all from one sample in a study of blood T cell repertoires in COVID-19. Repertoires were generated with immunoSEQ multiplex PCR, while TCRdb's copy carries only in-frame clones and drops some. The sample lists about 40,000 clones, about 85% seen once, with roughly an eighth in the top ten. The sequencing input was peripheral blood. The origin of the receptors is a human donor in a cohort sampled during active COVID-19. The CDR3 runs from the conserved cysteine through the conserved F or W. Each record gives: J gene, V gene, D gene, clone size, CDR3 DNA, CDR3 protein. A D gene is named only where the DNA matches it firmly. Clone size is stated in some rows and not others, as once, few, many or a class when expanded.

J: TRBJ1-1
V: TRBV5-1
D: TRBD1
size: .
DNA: TGCGCCAGCAGCTGGGACAGCTCAACTGAAGCTTTCTTT
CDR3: CASSWDSSTEAFF

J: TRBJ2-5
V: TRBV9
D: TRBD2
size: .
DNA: TGTGCCAGCAGCGTAGGGGCGGTAGCGGGGAAAGAGACCCAGTACTTC
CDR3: CASSVGAVAGKETQYF

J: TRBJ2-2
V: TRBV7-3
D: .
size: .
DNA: TGTGCCAGCAGCCGGGGCGGGGAGGTTAACACCGGGGAGCTGTTTTTT
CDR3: CASSRGGEVNTGELFF

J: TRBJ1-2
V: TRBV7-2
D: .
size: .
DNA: TGTGCCAGCAGCTCACGGCGGCGAGAAGGAGGCTACACCTTC
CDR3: CASSSRRREGGYTF

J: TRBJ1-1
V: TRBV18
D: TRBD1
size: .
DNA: TGTGCCAGCTCACCTACAGGGGGTGAAGCTTTCTTT
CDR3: CASSPTGGEAFF

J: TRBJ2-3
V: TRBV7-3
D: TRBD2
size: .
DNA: TGTGCCAGCAGCCGGGGGACTAGCGGGGCAACAGATACGCAGTATTTT
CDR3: CASSRGTSGATDTQYF

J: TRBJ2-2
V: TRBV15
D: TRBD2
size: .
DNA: TGTGCCACTTCGACTAGCGGAAACACCGGGGAGCTGTTTTTT
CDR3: CATSTSGNTGELFF

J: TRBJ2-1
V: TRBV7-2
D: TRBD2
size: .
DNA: TGTGCCAGCAGCTCCGGGAGGTCAACCCCCTACAATGAGCAGTTCTTC
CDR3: CASSSGRSTPYNEQFF

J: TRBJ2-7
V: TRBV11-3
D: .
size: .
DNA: TGTGCCAGCAGCTTAGATCTCCTAGGGGCCTACGAGCAGTACTTC
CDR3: CASSLDLLGAYEQYF

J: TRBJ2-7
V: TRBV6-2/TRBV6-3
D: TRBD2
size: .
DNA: TGTGCCAGCAGTTACCCGAGTAGCGGGGTCTACGAGCAGTACTTC
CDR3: CASSYPSSGVYEQYF

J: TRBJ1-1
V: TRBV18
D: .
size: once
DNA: TGTGCCAGCTCACCAGAAGGAGACACTGAAGCTTTCTTT
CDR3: CASSPEGDTEAFF

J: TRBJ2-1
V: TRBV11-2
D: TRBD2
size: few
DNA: TGTGCCAGCAGCTTAGAGGCTAGCGGGGGGGTAGGAGAGCAGTTCTTC
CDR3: CASSLEASGGVGEQFF

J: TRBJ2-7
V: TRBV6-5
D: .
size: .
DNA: TGTGCCAGCGGTACCAACTCCGCAGGGGACGGAAGGGAGTACTTC
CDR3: CASGTNSAGDGREYF

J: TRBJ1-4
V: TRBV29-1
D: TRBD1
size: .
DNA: TGCAGCGTGGAAGGGACAGGGAGTTTCGGAAAACTGTTTTTT
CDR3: CSVEGTGSFGKLFF

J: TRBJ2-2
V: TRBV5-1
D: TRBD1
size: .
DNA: TGCGCCAGCAGCTTGGCCAGGGGGCTTATCGACACCGGGGAGCTGTTTTTT
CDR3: CASSLARGLIDTGELFF

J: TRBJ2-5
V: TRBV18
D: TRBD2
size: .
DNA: TGTGCCAGCTCACCTCAGCGGGGGGGCCGTGAGACCCAGTACTTC
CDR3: CASSPQRGGRETQYF

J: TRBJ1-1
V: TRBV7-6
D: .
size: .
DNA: TGTGCCAGCAGCTTAGGCCGGAGAAACACTGAAGCTTTCTTT
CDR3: CASSLGRRNTEAFF

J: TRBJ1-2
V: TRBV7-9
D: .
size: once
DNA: TGTGCCACATCCCCCTTTTTGAGGGAGATGGATGACTACACCTTC
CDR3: CATSPFLREMDDYTF

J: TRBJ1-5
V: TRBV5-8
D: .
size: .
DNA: TGTGCCAGCAGCGTCCAGGGGTATAGCAATCAGCCCCAGCATTTT
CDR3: CASSVQGYSNQPQHF

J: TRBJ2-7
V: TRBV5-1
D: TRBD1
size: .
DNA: TGCGCCAGCAGCCCAGCAGGGACAGACGAGCAGTACTTC
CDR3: CASSPAGTDEQYF

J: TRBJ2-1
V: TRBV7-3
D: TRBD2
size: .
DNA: TGTGCCAGCAGCCCCGGGGGGGGGCCAGGTGAGCAGTTCTTC
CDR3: CASSPGGGPGEQFF

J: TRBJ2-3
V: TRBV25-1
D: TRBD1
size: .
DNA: TGTGCCAGCAGTGGAAGGACAGGGGGCGCAGATACGCAGTATTTT
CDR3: CASSGRTGGADTQYF

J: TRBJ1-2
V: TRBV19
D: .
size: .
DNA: TGTGCCAGTAGTTGGGGGAGGGTAGGAAACTATGGCTACACCTTC
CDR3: CASSWGRVGNYGYTF

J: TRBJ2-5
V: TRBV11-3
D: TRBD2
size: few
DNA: TGTGCCAGCAGCAACGAATTGCGGGGGGCGGGGGAGACCCAGTACTTC
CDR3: CASSNELRGAGETQYF

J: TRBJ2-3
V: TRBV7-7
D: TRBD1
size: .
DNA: TGTGCCAGCAGCTTTGGGACAGGGGACACAGATACGCAGTATTTT
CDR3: CASSFGTGDTDTQYF

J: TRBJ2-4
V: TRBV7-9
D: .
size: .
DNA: TGTGCCAGCAGCTCTAGCGCCCCTGGGGACATTCAGTACTTC
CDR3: CASSSSAPGDIQYF

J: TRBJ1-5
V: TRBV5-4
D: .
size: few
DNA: TGTGCCAGCAGCTCTCAGGGTGAGGCGCAGCCCCAGCATTTT
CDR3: CASSSQGEAQPQHF

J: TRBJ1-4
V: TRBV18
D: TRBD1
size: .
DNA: TGTGCCAGCTCACCATCACAGGGGGCCGAGGAAAAACTGTTTTTT
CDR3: CASSPSQGAEEKLFF

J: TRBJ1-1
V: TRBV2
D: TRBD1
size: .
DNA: TGTGCCAGCCTCCGTTCACAGGGGGCGAACACTGAAGCTTTCTTT
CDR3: CASLRSQGANTEAFF